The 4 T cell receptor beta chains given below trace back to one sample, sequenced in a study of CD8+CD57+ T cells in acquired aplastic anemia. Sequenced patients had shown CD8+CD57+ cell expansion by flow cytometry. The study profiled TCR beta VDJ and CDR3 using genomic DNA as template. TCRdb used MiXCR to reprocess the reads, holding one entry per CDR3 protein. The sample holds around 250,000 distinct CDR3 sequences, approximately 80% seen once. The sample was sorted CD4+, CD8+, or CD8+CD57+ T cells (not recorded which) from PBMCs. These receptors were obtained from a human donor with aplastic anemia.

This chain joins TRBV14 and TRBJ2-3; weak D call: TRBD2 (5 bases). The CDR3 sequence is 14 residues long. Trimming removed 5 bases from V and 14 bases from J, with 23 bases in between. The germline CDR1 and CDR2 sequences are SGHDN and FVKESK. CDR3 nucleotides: TGTGCCAGCAGCTTAGCGCCAAGAGCGGAGATGTGGTATTTT. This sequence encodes CASSLAPRAEMWYF.

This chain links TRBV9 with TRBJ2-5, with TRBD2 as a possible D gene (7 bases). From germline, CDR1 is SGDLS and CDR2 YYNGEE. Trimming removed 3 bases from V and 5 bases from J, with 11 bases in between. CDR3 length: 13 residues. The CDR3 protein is CASSGGGAETQYF. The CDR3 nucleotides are TGTGCCAGCAGCGGAGGGGGGGCCGAGACCCAGTACTTC.

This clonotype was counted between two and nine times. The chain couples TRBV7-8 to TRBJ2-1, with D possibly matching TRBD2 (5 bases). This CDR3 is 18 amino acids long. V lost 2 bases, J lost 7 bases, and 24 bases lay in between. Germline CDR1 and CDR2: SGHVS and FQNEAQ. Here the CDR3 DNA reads TGTGCCAGCAGCTTAACGGGCGGCCGGGATACGCACTATAATGAGCAGTTCTTC. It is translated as CASSLTGGRDTHYNEQFF.

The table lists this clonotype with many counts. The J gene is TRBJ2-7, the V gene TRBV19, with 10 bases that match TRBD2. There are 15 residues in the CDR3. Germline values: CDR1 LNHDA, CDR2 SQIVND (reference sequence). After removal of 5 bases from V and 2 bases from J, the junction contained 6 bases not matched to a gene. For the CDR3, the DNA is TGTGCCAGTAGTGCAAGACTAGCGGGCACCTACGAGCAGTACTTC. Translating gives CASSARLAGTYEQYF.